The 8 T cell receptor beta chains in this list originate from one sample, sequenced in a study of shared clonotypes between healthy human individuals. Data came from immunoSEQ multiplex PCR; TCRdb stores just in-frame clones and leaves some out. In the table there are around 2.5 million clones, more than 85% of which are singletons. The specimen sequenced was naive CD4+ T cells from PBMCs. Subset in this sample: CD45RA+ positively selected. All receptors come from a man aged 18 to 29 in good health. Some clones in this sample may be carry-over from other donors' samples.

The chain is built from TRBV28 and TRBJ2-7, with D perhaps being TRBD1 or TRBD2 (5 bases each). The CDR3 is 15 residues long. Looked up from germline, CDR1 is MDHEN and CDR2 is SYDVKM. V lost 6 bases to trimming and J lost 0 bases, with 15 bases between them. The CDR3: CASRGVGGFSYEQYF. CDR3 sequence (DNA): TGTGCCAGCAGGGGGGTGGGTGGCTTCTCCTACGAGCAGTACTTC.

The chain couples TRBV27 to TRBJ2-7, with D unresolved. V was clipped by 2 bases and J by 3 bases, with 11 bases between them. The length of the CDR3 is 14 residues. Germline CDR1 MNHEY, CDR2 SMNVEV (reference sequence). The CDR3 region is CASSLVGPFYEQYF. CDR3 DNA: TGTGCCAGCAGTTTAGTAGGACCATTCTACGAGCAGTACTTC.

This chain links TRBV18 with TRBJ2-3; D unclear. The V gene lost 5 bases and the J gene lost 4 bases, with 10 bases spanning the gap. The CDR3 runs to 13 residues. Germline CDR1 and CDR2: KGHSH and LQKENI. CDR3 DNA: TGTGCCAGCTCAGTGACGGCGGCAGATACGCAGTATTTT. It encodes CASSVTAADTQYF.

The chain employs TRBV30 and TRBJ2-2, with unresolved D. CDR3 size: 12 residues. The germline gives CDR1 GTSNPN, CDR2 SVGIG (reference sequence). V lost 0 bases and J 6 bases, leaving 5 bases between the germline ends. In DNA, the CDR3 is TGTGCCTGGAGTGTAAGGCCCGGGGAGCTGTTTTTT. This encodes CAWSVRPGELFF.

This chain uses TRBV28 with TRBJ2-3; no firm D call. CDR1 MDHEN and CDR2 SYDVKM come from the germline V gene. V shed 5 bases and J shed 6 bases, with 15 bases lying between them. The CDR3 runs to 14 residues. CDR3: CASSTLGPRDTQYF. The CDR3, as DNA: TGTGCCAGCAGTACCCTGGGCCCGCGGGATACGCAGTATTTT. Full variable domain (remainder filled in from reference TRBV28 and TRBJ2-3): DVKVTQSSRYLVKRTGEKVFLECVQDMDHENMFWYRQDPGLGLRLIYFSYDVKMKEKGDIPEGYSVSREKKERFSLILESASTNQTSMYLCASSTLGPRDTQYFGPGTRLTVL.

This rearrangement joins TRBV6-5 to TRBJ1-4, with D hard to call. CDR1 and CDR2 from the germline V gene are MNHEY and SVGAGI. This CDR3 spans 13 amino acids. V was pared by 2 bases and J by 7 bases, with 8 bases between. As DNA, the CDR3 is TGTGCCAGCAGTTACGACGCCAGTGAAAAACTGTTTTTT. As protein: CASSYDASEKLFF.

This rearrangement joins TRBV5-1 to TRBJ1-1, with 10 bases lining up with TRBD1. In germline, CDR1 is SGHRS, CDR2 YFSETQ. The CDR3 totals 15 residues. V trimming: 3 bases; J trimming: 1 base; junction bases outside the gene matches: 3. The CDR3 DNA reads as TGCGCCAGCAGCTCACGGACAGGGGGGAACACTGAAGCTTTCTTT. Amino acids: CASSSRTGGNTEAFF. Together with reference TRBV5-1 and TRBJ1-1, the CDR3 gives the full variable domain: KAGVTQTPRYLIKTRGQQVTLSCSPISGHRSVSWYQQTPGQGLQFLFEYFSETQRNKGNFPGRFSGRQFSNSRSEMNVSTLELGDSALYLCASSSRTGGNTEAFFGQGTRLTVV.

This clone was counted only a few times. The chain combines TRBV7-9 with TRBJ1-1, with unresolved D. Germline CDR1 and CDR2: SEHNR and FQNEAQ (reference sequence). There are 12 residues in the CDR3. V gave up 7 bases and J gave up 7 bases, with 13 bases separating them. CDR3 bases: TGTGCCAGCACACACCCGAGAGGTGAAGCTTTCTTT. It translates to CASTHPRGEAFF.